This T cell receptor (beta chain) was identified during a study of blood T cells in healthy people across ages. Study-level findings and limits: Relative to aged donors, long-lived donors carried more naive CD4+ cells and displayed higher diversity. Donor CMV status was unknown, possibly confounding expanded clonotype changes. Bulk PBMC profiling left naive and antigen-experienced comparisons inconclusive.

V lost 7 bases to trimming and J lost 5 bases, with 14 bases between them. Germline V lookup: CDR1 SQVTM, CDR2 ANQGSEA. The CDR3 runs 12 residues. The use of a sample-barcoded 5' primer and a J-beta primer mix characterized a second PCR of roughly 6 to 12 cycles. A single record per CDR3 protein comes from TCRdb applying MiXCR to the 5' RACE reads. The table has around 1.5 million distinct CDR3 sequences, approximately 38% seen once. Concerning this clonotype itself: Its antigen remains unknown.

The TCR originated in a woman under 30 in good health. Sequencing used blood. The rearrangement uses TRBV29-1 and TRBJ2-5; tentative D call: TRBD1 (6 bases). CDR3 in amino acids: CSAAQGAETQYF. The CDR3 DNA follows: TGCAGCGCCGCACAGGGTGCCGAGACCCAGTACTTC. The full variable domain, rest sourced from reference TRBV29-1 and TRBJ2-5, is SAVISQKPSRDICQRGTSLTIQCQVDSQVTMMFWYRQQPGQSLTLIATANQGSEATYESGFVIDKFPISRPNLTFSTLTVSNMSPEDSSIYLCSAAQGAETQYFGPGTRLLVL.